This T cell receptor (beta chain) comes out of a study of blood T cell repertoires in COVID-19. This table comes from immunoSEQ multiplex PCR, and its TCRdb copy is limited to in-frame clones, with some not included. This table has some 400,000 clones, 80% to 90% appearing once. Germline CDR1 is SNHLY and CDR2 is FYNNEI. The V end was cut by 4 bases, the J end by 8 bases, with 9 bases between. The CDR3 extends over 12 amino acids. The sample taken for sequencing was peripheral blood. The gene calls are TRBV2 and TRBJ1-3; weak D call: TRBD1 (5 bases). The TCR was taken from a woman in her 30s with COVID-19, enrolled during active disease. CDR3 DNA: TGTGCCAGCAGTGGGACAAAAGACACCATATATTTT. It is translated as CASSGTKDTIYF. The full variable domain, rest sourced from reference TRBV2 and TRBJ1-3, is EPEVTQTPSHQVTQMGQEVILRCVPISNHLYFYWYRQILGQKVEFLVSFYNNEISEKSEIFDDQFSVERPDGSNFTLKIRSTKLEDSAMYFCASSGTKDTIYFGEGSWLTVV.